Sequencing of this T cell receptor beta chain was carried out in a study of PD-L1 blockade in urothelial cancer (dated by TCRdb to the late 2010s). About the full investigation: Every patient began therapy in about 2014 and was given atezolizumab 1,200 mg intravenously every 3 weeks. Pretreatment tumor samples and matched peripheral blood, collected serially before and after atezolizumab treatment, underwent TCR sequencing. Under 10 patients reached durable clinical benefit, while 15 to 25 patients did not. Blood samples gave a median of approximately 150,000 T cells and under 85,000 unique TCRs, with a median clonality of approximately 0.078. In the same patients who had TCR sequencing, pretreatment tumors also underwent whole exome sequencing and RNA sequencing. Patients had an ECOG performance status of 0 or 1 and had received between 0 and 3 prior chemotherapy regimens. About 85% of the roughly 29 patients were males with bladder-origin urothelial cancer, and about 65% of the 29 reported a prior smoking history. Some 30 patients had pretreatment blood TCR-seq, approximately 24 had at least one posttreatment blood collection, and approximately 24 had tumor TCR-seq. The study was an exploratory multi-omic analysis of somatic, immune and clinical correlates of response to PD-L1 blockade with atezolizumab in urothelial cancer. Durable clinical benefit was defined as a progression-free survival longer than 6 months, and TCR features were additionally tested against progression-free survival and overall survival. Blood samples were analyzed at 3 weeks after treatment start (second dose) and at 6 weeks after treatment start.

The investigation overall reported the following: Greater expansion of tumor-associated TCR clones in peripheral blood 3 weeks after the start of treatment was observed in patients with durable benefit (n ≈ 20, p = 0.022). Because of the small sample size (n of about 30) and the many exploratory analyses performed, the results are intended to be regarded as hypothesis-generating. Improved progression-free and overall survival was found to be associated with pretreatment peripheral blood TCR clonality below the median.

The CDR3 starts with the cysteine, ends with the phenylalanine, and has 14 residues. The retained sequence is limited to the CDR3, 42 bases, with the frame set at the first base. Clipping removes 6 bases from V and 8 bases from J, with 10 as the unmatched junction base count. CDR1 and CDR2, looked up from the germline V gene, are MGHRA and YSYEKL. This specimen's time point label, per the study, means: pretreatment peripheral blood. A total of around 30 patients with locally advanced or metastatic urothelial carcinoma, treated at Memorial Sloan Kettering on a trial protocol, made up the cohort. Peripheral blood mononuclear cells were collected pretreatment and during treatment, with between 1 and 8 total time points obtained per patient. The Qiagen DNeasy Blood extraction kit was used to purify genomic DNA from total PBMCs and tumor samples. PBMCs were collected pretreatment and during treatment, and were isolated and stored as previously described.

In regard to this clone: Its antigen is unknown. No clone much larger than this one lies a single base away; base qualities are absent.

Each PCR received spiked-in synthetic TCR analog templates so that absolute template abundance could be estimated from read counts. TCRbeta CDR3 regions were amplified from genomic DNA with bias-controlled V and J gene primers using the immunoSEQ assay. Rearranged TCRbeta segments were sequenced at approximately 20X coverage. The original methods were these. Clustering was used to correct sequencing errors, and CDR3s were annotated against IMGT so that V, D and J genes could be assigned. Only productive TCRbeta rearrangements were used in downstream analyses, excluding out-of-frame or stop-codon sequences. Clonality was computed as one minus Shannon entropy normalized by the log of the number of unique productive sequences. Fisher's exact test with Benjamini-Hochberg correction, at a threshold of adjusted p below 0.01, was used to find clones that differed between time points or between blood and tumor. As stored in TCRdb, this immuneACCESS dataset retains in-frame rearrangements with V and J assigned. A fraction of the clones does not appear; measured against another copy, unresolved V genes explain less than half of the discrepancy, and the remainder lacks a known reason. The DNA was the basis for D and trimming; V, J and clone size are from that table. Present in this sample are approximately 86,000 clones, around four fifths of which were seen just once. About 6.7% of the sample goes to the ten largest clones.

The sequence was collected from a man aged 40-55 years with urothelial cancer. This specimen consisted of PBMCs, obtained around atezolizumab (anti-PD-L1) treatment. The chain joins TRBV4-1 to TRBJ2-3, and 8 junction bases match TRBD1. The nucleotide sequence reads TGCGCCAGCAGACAACAGGGGGGCGGCGGTACGCAGTATTTT. This yields the protein CASRQQGGGGTQYF.